The 7 T cell receptor beta chains below were found in one sample sequenced in a study of CD8 T cells in Susac syndrome. cDNA came from roughly 0.47 to 1 ug RNA primed by random hexamers. TCRdb re-called the immunoSEQ multiplex PCR reads through MiXCR, storing one row per CDR3 protein. The table includes around 200,000 distinct CDR3 sequences, around 95% detected once. What was sequenced was CD4+ T cells from PBMCs. The receptors were gathered from a human donor with multiple sclerosis.

DNA of the CDR3: TGTGCCAGCGGCCCTTGGACAGGGAACTATGGCTACACCTTC. Its protein product is CASGPWTGNYGYTF. The chain links TRBV27 to TRBJ1-2; TRBD1 agrees at 8 bases. Germline CDR1 MNHEY, CDR2 SMNVEV (reference sequence). Trimming at V came to 8 bases and at J to 2 bases, leaving 7 bases not matched to a gene. This CDR3 spans 14 amino acids.

V is TRBV20-1 and J is TRBJ2-1; the D gene is possibly TRBD2 (6 bases). Trimming took off 7 bases at V and 4 bases at J, with 17 bases between the two ends. Germline CDR1 is DFQATT and CDR2 is SNEGSKA (reference sequence). CDR3 length equals 14 residues. The CDR3 nucleotides are TGCAGTGTACTTGCGACCCGGGGGTACAATGAGCAGTTCTTC. Translating gives CSVLATRGYNEQFF.

This clonotype was recorded a few times. This chain links TRBV9 with TRBJ2-7; TRBD1 or TRBD2 may be the D gene (5 bases each). V shed 0 bases and J shed 5 bases, with 15 bases lying between them. Germline V gene data show CDR1 as SGDLS and CDR2 as YYNGEE. The CDR3 length is 15 residues. CDR3 nucleotides: TGTGCCAGCAGCGTAGGACCCGGTTGGGGGAACGAGCAGTACTTC. Translated, it gives CASSVGPGWGNEQYF. The complete variable domain, with remaining parts taken from reference TRBV9 and TRBJ2-7, reads DSGVTQTPKHLITATGQRVTLRCSPRSGDLSVYWYQQSLDQGLQFLIQYYNGEERAKGNILERFSAQQFPDLHSELNLSSLELGDSALYFCASSVGPGWGNEQYFGPGTRLTVT.

Here the CDR3 reads CSASRGRTNTEAFF. CDR3 bases: TGCAGTGCTAGCCGGGGTCGGACGAACACTGAAGCTTTCTTT. The chain has TRBV20-1 and TRBJ1-1; unclear D gene. The CDR3 is 14 residues long. The germline gives CDR1 DFQATT, CDR2 SNEGSKA (reference sequence). The germline V and J ends were trimmed by 3 bases and 1 base, with 12 bases remaining between them.

The chain employs TRBV6-5 and TRBJ1-1, with TRBD1 as a possible D gene (6 bases). Trimming left V 7 bases short and J 4 bases short, with 19 bases between. CDR1 and CDR2 from the germline V gene are MNHEY and SVGAGI. The CDR3 loop spans 15 amino acids. The DNA for the CDR3 is TGTGCCAGCACCTCCGATGGAGGGGGTGGCACTGAAGCTTTCTTT. It translates to CASTSDGGGGTEAFF.

This sequence joins TRBV7-9 and TRBJ2-7; possibly TRBD1 or TRBD2 for D (5 bases each). The CDR3 extends over 14 amino acids. V lost 0 bases and J 6 bases, leaving 12 bases between the germline ends. CDR1 and CDR2 from the germline V gene are SEHNR and FQNEAQ (reference sequence). The CDR3 here is CASSLALGETEQYF. The DNA of the CDR3 is TGTGCCAGCAGCTTAGCGCTGGGGGAAACCGAGCAGTACTTC.

V and J are TRBV13 and TRBJ2-7, with D unresolved. V gave up 5 bases and J gave up 0 bases, with 11 bases separating them. Germline V gives CDR1 PRHDT, CDR2 FYEKMQ (reference sequence). This CDR3 contains 14 residues. The DNA for the CDR3 is TGTGCCAGCAGCCGTAGGCAAAACTCCTACGAGCAGTACTTC. It yields the protein CASSRRQNSYEQYF.